The clone carrying this TCR beta chain has a count of ten or more. As yet, its antigen is unknown. This sample was included in a study of T cells after yellow fever vaccination. By 5'RACE template switching, TCR cDNA was produced, with a universal primer site and UMIs added in the process. In TCRdb, the 5' RACE reads were re-called with MiXCR into one record per CDR3 protein. The sample records 250,000 to 400,000 distinct CDR3 sequences, over 3.5% being singletons. This CDR3 has 17 residues. V dropped 2 bases and J dropped 0 bases, with 15 bases sitting between them. Germline CDR1 and CDR2: MNHEY and SVGEGT. Overall study findings and caveats: Compared with primary, the secondary response was weaker and peaked at day 5, not 15.

The sample was PBMCs, taken 5 days after the yellow fever booster vaccination. This rearrangement joins TRBV6-2 or TRBV6-3 to TRBJ2-3; the D gene is possibly TRBD2 (5 bases). The TCR originated in a man between 18 and 35 years old who received the YFV17D yellow fever vaccine. For the CDR3, the DNA is TGTGCCAGCAGTTACAGTCGGCTAGCCGCAAGCACAGATACGCAGTATTTT. It codes for CASSYSRLAASTDTQYF.